This T cell receptor beta chain was sequenced for a study of blood T cell repertoires in COVID-19. V gave up 6 bases and J gave up 3 bases; unmatched junction bases: 1. CDR3 size: 12 residues. Germline V CDR1 and CDR2: SQVTM, ANQGSEA. TCRdb's copy holds only in-frame clones and misses some; the assay was immunoSEQ multiplex PCR. The profile covers around 120,000 clones, with roughly 87% appearing a single time and more than 6% taken by the ten largest. The sample taken for sequencing was peripheral blood. This chain links TRBV29-1 with TRBJ2-5; TRBD2 aligns across 10 bases. This TCR derives from a human donor in a cohort sampled during active COVID-19. In DNA form, the CDR3 reads TGCAGCGTAGCGGGGGGGGAAGAGACCCAGTACTTC. Amino acids: CSVAGGEETQYF. The full variable domain, completed using reference TRBV29-1 and TRBJ2-5, is SAVISQKPSRDICQRGTSLTIQCQVDSQVTMMFWYRQQPGQSLTLIATANQGSEATYESGFVIDKFPISRPNLTFSTLTVSNMSPEDSSIYLCSVAGGEETQYFGPGTRLLVL.